This T cell receptor beta chain was sequenced during a study of tumor-infiltrating lymphocytes in primary liver carcinoma. Study-level background: The study obtained roughly 3.5 to 7.13 million productive TCRbeta reads per sample, similar across tissue types.

Production of TCR beta cDNA used 500 ng total RNA together with a constant-region primer. A slightly modified ARM-PCR protocol with three nested multiplex PCR rounds produced these TCR beta libraries. Amplification in the first two PCR rounds was performed using TRBV1-TRBV30 forward primers and a C-beta reverse primer for 10 cycles each. TCRdb re-called the multiplex PCR reads with MiXCR, one entry per CDR3 protein. Of fewer than 400,000 distinct CDR3 sequences detected, 65% appear once; the ten largest clones hold 9% to 10%. Of note for this clonotype: This may be a read error: a much more frequent sequence differs by one nucleotide. The CDR3 carries no conserved terminal phenylalanine or tryptophan, so it likely arises from a read error.

The germline V gene has CDR1 MNHEY and CDR2 SVGAGI. V shed 2 bases, J shed 2 bases, and the junction held 12 bases outside the gene matches. The CDR3 loop spans 17 amino acids. Researchers drew blood RNA from unsorted whole blood and extracted germline DNA as well. Patients carried chronic HBV infection without prior treatment. The sample comprised peripheral blood. This rearrangement joins TRBV6-5 to TRBJ2-7, with 7 bases aligning to TRBD2. The receptor was isolated from a man between 35 and 55 years old with primary liver carcinoma and hepatitis B virus infection. The chain's CDR3 is CASSYRTALAEPYEQYL. CDR3 sequence (DNA): TGTGCCAGCAGTTACAGGACGGCTCTAGCGGAGCCCTACGAGCAGTACCTC.